These 21 T cell receptor beta chains came from one sample sequenced in a study of shared T cell receptors in the human thymus (dated by TCRdb to about 2021). The library was built by means of the immunoSEQ multiplex PCR assay. Not all clones reach the TCRdb copy of this immuneACCESS table, which keeps in-frame sequences only. Checked studies attribute under half of the gap to unresolved V genes and leave the rest unexplained. This sample comprises just under 550,000 clones, 78% of them detected only once. The ten top clones hold more than 0.01% of the sample. These data were also reused for a study on human thymus T cells.

Sequencing was done on a sample of thymocytes. Receptors were obtained from a boy in the first two years of life with a congenital heart defect. Donor details come from another sample of the same person, matched by shared clones.

The chain joins TRBV23-1 to TRBJ2-5, with D tentatively TRBD1 (6 bases). TRBV23-1 is assigned to the ORF class and has an uncertain function. Trimming pared 3 bases from V and 5 bases from J, leaving 10 bases between. The CDR3 covers 13 residues. This chain's CDR3 is CASSQAGEETQYF. In DNA, the CDR3 is TGCGCCAGCAGTCAGGCAGGGGAGGAGACCCAGTACTTC.

This sequence joins TRBV15 and TRBJ2-1; 8 bases align to TRBD2. Losses at the gene ends were 7 bases for V and 5 bases for J; bases not matched to a gene: 10. This CDR3 region has 15 residues. Germline CDR1 is LNHNV and CDR2 is YYDKDF (reference sequence). The CDR3 spells CATNPTSGDHNEQFF. CDR3 DNA sequence: TGTGCCACCAACCCAACTAGCGGAGACCACAATGAGCAGTTCTTC.

The chain has TRBV4-3 and TRBJ1-5; no clear D. V lost 0 bases, J lost 9 bases, and 18 bases lay in between. CDR3 length: 16 amino acids. Germline CDR1 LGHNA, CDR2 YSLEER. CDR3 DNA sequence: TGCGCCAGCAGCCAAGATTGTTCCGGAGAGTGCTGGCCCCAGCATTTT. It yields the protein CASSQDCSGECWPQHF.

The chain uses TRBV30 and TRBJ1-4; 8 nucleotides match TRBD1. V dropped 0 bases and J dropped 3; count of bases not matched to a gene: 3. CDR1 GTSNPN and CDR2 SVGIG come from the germline V gene (reference sequence). The CDR3 length is 15 residues. The CDR3 DNA reads as TGTGCCTGGAGTGTAATGGACAGGGCTAATGAAAAACTGTTTTTT. Translation gives CAWSVMDRANEKLFF.

In DNA, the CDR3 is TGTGCCAGCAGTGGGGCTAGCGGGAGAAAAACCGGGGAGCTGTTTTTT. It encodes CASSGASGRKTGELFF. J is TRBJ2-2 and V is TRBV2; TRBD2 matches at 10 bases. CDR1 is SNHLY and CDR2 is FYNNEI in the germline V gene. The J segment lost 5 bases and the V segment lost 4 bases, leaving 7 bases of the junction unmatched. The CDR3 sequence is 16 residues long.

This chain joins TRBV19 and TRBJ1-5; a possible D gene is TRBD1 (6 bases). V was cut by 5 bases and J by 6 bases, with 26 bases left in between. The CDR3 is 18 amino acids. Per germline, CDR1 LNHDA and CDR2 SQIVND (reference sequence). The DNA of the CDR3 is TGTGCCAGTAGTCCAAATGAAAACAGGGATGAAGGCGGTCAGCCCCAGCATTTT. Protein sequence: CASSPNENRDEGGQPQHF. Filled out from reference TRBV19 and TRBJ1-5, the complete variable domain reads DGGITQSPKYLFRKEGQNVTLSCEQNLNHDAMYWYRQDPGQGLRLIYYSQIVNDFQKGDIAEGYSVSREKKESFPLTVTSAQKNPTAFYLCASSPNENRDEGGQPQHFGDGTRLSIL.

This clone was recorded once. The chain is built from TRBV27 and TRBJ2-2; TRBD2 aligns across 11 bases. The CDR3 has 16 amino acids. Per germline, CDR1 MNHEY and CDR2 SMNVEV (reference sequence). V gave up 7 bases and J gave up 5 bases; unmatched junction bases: 9. The CDR3 is CASTGSGRARTGELFF. The CDR3 DNA follows: TGTGCCAGCACGGGTAGCGGGAGGGCCCGGACCGGGGAGCTGTTTTTT.

V usage is TRBV6-5 and J usage is TRBJ2-5; 7 bases line up with TRBD1. This CDR3 has 13 residues. Looked up from germline, CDR1 is MNHEY and CDR2 is SVGAGI. Unmatched junction bases numbered 2, after V lost 2 bases and J lost 5 bases. CDR3 bases: TGTGCCAGCAGTTACGGACAGGCGGAGACCCAGTACTTC. Translation: CASSYGQAETQYF.

The rearrangement joins TRBV5-1 to TRBJ2-2; 8 bases align to TRBD1. Trimming cost V 0 bases and J 1 base; bases outside gene matches: 5. CDR1 and CDR2 (germline): SGHRS, YFSETQ. CDR3 length: 17 amino acids. The CDR3: CASSLGGQGLNTGELFF. CDR3 nucleotides: TGCGCCAGCAGCTTGGGTGGACAGGGTTTGAACACCGGGGAGCTGTTTTTT.

CDR3 in amino acids: CASSMSGPEETQYF. In DNA, the CDR3 is TGTGCCAGTAGTATGAGTGGGCCTGAAGAGACCCAGTACTTC. The V call is TRBV19, the J call TRBJ2-5; D unresolved. Per germline, CDR1 LNHDA and CDR2 SQIVND (reference sequence). The CDR3 has 14 amino acids. Trimming took off 3 bases at V and 3 bases at J, with 11 bases between the two ends.

The V call is TRBV28, the J call TRBJ2-1, with 8 bases lining up with TRBD1. The trim removed 6 bases at V and 2 bases at J, leaving 6 bases unmatched. Germline CDR1 and CDR2: MDHEN and SYDVKM. The CDR3 runs to 15 residues. The CDR3 here is CASSRGQGPYNEQFF. The DNA of the CDR3 is TGTGCCAGCAGCCGAGGACAGGGACCCTACAATGAGCAGTTCTTC.

The chain has TRBV10-3 and TRBJ1-4, with TRBD1 as a possible D gene (5 bases). In germline, CDR1 is ENHRY, CDR2 SYGVKD. V gave up 6 bases and J gave up 5 bases, with 10 bases separating them. This CDR3 is 13 amino acids long. Here the CDR3 reads CAIRAGPNEKLFF. Written as DNA, the CDR3 is TGTGCCATCAGGGCGGGACCAAATGAAAAACTGTTTTTT.

J is TRBJ2-7 and V is TRBV10-2; D is unresolved. With 6 bases removed from V and 0 bases from J, the gap between germline ends came to 15 bases. Germline V lookup: CDR1 WSHSY, CDR2 SAAADI. The CDR3 is 15 amino acids. CDR3 loop: CASSSPWRFSYEQYF. CDR3 sequence (DNA): TGCGCCAGCAGCTCCCCTTGGCGGTTCTCCTACGAGCAGTACTTC.

J is TRBJ2-2 and V is TRBV14; 12 nucleotides line up with TRBD2. The length of the CDR3 is 18 residues. Germline-derived CDR1 and CDR2 are SGHDN and FVKESK. The V and J ends lost 2 bases and 0 bases, in that order; junction bases with no gene match: 4. CDR3 bases: TGTGCCAGCAGCCAACCACTAGCGGGAGGCCCGAACACCGGGGAGCTGTTTTTT. Translation: CASSQPLAGGPNTGELFF.

CDR3: CASSDFSSWIFSGANVLTF. CDR3 coding DNA: TGTGCCAGCAGCGACTTCTCTAGCTGGATTTTCTCTGGGGCCAACGTCCTGACTTTC. V is TRBV9 and J is TRBJ2-6; maybe TRBD2 (5 bases). The CDR3 extends over 19 amino acids. Germline lookup yields CDR1 SGDLS and CDR2 YYNGEE. V was cut by 3 bases and J by 0 bases, with 19 bases left in between.

The CDR3 spells CASRVGPSGYEQYF. DNA of the CDR3: TGTGCCAGCAGGGTGGGTCCCTCGGGCTACGAGCAGTACTTC. This chain links TRBV6-1 with TRBJ2-7; no reliable D call. Between the trimmed V and J ends, which lost 6 bases and 3 bases, there was a span of 15 bases. Per germline, CDR1 MNHNS and CDR2 SASEGT. The CDR3 extends over 14 amino acids.

The chain recombines TRBV5-1 with TRBJ2-7, with a tentative D call TRBD1 (6 bases). Trimming left V 3 bases short and J 2 bases short, with 15 bases between. This CDR3 contains 15 residues. CDR1 and CDR2 from the germline V gene are SGHRS and YFSETQ. CDR3: CASSYPETGAYEQYF. The CDR3 DNA reads as TGCGCCAGCAGCTACCCGGAGACAGGAGCCTACGAGCAGTACTTC.

The chain employs TRBV4-3 and TRBJ1-1; D not certain. CDR1 is LGHNA, CDR2 YSLEER, per germline. Trimming stripped 2 bases from V and 4 bases from J, with 11 bases between. The CDR3 runs to 14 residues. The CDR3 DNA reads TGCGCCAGCAGCCAACCTGGACGGGGCACTGAAGCTTTCTTT. It specifies CASSQPGRGTEAFF.

J is TRBJ1-5 and V is TRBV6-5; 9 bases match TRBD1. Trimming took 5 bases from V and 4 from J; bases not matched to a gene: 3. In germline, CDR1 is MNHEY, CDR2 SVGAGI. The CDR3 contains 14 residues. In nucleotides, the CDR3 is TGTGCCAGCAGTGTAGGACAGGGGAATCAGCCCCAGCATTTT. Protein: CASSVGQGNQPQHF.

The rearrangement uses TRBV19 and TRBJ1-5, with 9 bases lining up with TRBD1. Germline values: CDR1 LNHDA, CDR2 SQIVND (reference sequence). This CDR3 is built from 16 residues. The V segment lost 6 bases and the J segment 2 bases; nucleotides outside the gene matches: 8. The CDR3 protein is CASRGTGLKGNQPQHF. The DNA of the CDR3 is TGTGCCAGTAGGGGGACAGGGCTTAAGGGCAATCAGCCCCAGCATTTT.

The chain recombines TRBV4-3 with TRBJ1-2; 7 bases are a match to TRBD1. The CDR3 is 15 amino acids. Per the germline V gene, CDR1 is LGHNA and CDR2 is YSLEER. After removal of 1 base from V and 3 bases from J, the junction contained 5 bases not matched to a gene. The CDR3 protein is CASSQAGTDYYGYTF. The DNA for the CDR3 is TGCGCCAGCAGCCAAGCCGGGACAGACTACTATGGCTACACCTTC.